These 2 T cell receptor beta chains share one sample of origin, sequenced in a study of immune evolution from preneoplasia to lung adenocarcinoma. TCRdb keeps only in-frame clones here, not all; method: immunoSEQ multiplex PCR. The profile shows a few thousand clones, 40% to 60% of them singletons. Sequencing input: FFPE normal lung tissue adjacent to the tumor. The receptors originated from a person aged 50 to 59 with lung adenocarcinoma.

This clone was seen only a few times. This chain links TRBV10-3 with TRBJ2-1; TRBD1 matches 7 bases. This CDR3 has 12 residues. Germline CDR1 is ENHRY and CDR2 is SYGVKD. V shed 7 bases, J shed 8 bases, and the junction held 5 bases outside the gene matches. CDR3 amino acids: CAITTGEDEQFF. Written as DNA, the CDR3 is TGTGCCATCACCACAGGGGAAGATGAGCAGTTCTTC.

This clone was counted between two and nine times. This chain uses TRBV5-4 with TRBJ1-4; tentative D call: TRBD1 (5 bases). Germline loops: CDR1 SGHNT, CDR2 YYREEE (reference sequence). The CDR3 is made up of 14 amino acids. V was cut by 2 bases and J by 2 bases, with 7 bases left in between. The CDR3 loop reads CASSFRDTNEKLFF. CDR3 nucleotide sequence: TGTGCCAGCAGCTTCAGGGATACTAATGAAAAACTGTTTTTT. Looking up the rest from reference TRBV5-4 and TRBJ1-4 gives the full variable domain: ETGVTQSPTHLIKTRGQQVTLRCSSQSGHNTVSWYQQALGQGPQFIFQYYREEENGRGNFPPRFSGLQFPNYSSELNVNALELDDSALYLCASSFRDTNEKLFFGSGTQLSVL.